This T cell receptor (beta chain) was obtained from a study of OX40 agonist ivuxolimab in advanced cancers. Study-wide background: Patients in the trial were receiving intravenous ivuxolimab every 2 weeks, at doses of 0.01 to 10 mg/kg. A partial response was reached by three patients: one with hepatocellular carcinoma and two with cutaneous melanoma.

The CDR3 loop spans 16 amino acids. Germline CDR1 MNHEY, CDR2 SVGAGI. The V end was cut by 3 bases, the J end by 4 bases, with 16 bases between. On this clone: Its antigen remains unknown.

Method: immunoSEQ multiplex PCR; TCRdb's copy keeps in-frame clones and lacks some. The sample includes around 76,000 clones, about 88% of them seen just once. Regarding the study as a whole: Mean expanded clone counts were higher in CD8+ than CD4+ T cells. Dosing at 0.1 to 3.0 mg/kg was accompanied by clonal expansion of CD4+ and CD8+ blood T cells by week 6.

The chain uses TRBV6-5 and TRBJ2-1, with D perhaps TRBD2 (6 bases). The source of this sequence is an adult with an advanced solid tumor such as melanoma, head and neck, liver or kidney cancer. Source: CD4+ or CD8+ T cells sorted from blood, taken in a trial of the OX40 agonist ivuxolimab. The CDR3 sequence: CASSYLPTGVYNEQFF. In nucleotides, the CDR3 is TGTGCCAGCAGTTATCTCCCAACGGGAGTTTACAATGAGCAGTTCTTC.